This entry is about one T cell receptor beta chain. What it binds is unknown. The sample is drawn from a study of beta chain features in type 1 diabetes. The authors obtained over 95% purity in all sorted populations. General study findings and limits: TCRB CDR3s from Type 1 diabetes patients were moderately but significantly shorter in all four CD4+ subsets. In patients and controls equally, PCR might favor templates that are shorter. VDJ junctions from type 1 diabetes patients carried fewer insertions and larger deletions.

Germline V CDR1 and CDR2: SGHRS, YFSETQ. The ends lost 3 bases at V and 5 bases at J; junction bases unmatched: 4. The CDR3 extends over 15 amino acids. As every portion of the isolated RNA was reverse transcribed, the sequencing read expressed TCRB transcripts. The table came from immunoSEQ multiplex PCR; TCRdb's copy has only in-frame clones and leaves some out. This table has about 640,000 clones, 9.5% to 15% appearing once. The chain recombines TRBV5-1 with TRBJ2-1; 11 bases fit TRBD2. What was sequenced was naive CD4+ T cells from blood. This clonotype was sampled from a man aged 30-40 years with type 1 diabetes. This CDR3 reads CASSWGLADNNEQFF. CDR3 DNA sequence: TGCGCCAGCAGCTGGGGACTAGCGGACAACAATGAGCAGTTCTTC.